This T cell receptor (beta chain) is drawn from a study of identical twins (dated by TCRdb to about 2016). Study-level background: TCR alpha and beta repertoires from monozygotic twins, unrelated adults of various ages and cord blood were deep-sequenced to test whether fetal clonotypes persist. To rule out contamination, the twin experiments were replicated at different times with different library preparation protocols. Results and caveats for the whole study, not just this receptor: In monozygotic twins, recombination models systematically underestimated out-of-frame TCR alpha sharing, but the models matched the sharing seen between unrelated individuals. Compared with coincidental sharing between unrelated individuals, an excess of low generation-probability sequences was observed among out-of-frame TCR alpha sequences shared between twins. Invariant T cells such as MAIT and iNKT could partly confound zero-insertion analyses, although diverse VJ usage argued against such confounding for most clonotypes. Fewer insertions were carried by abundant cord blood beta clonotypes, a similar but weaker trend appeared in young adult naive repertoires, and no such trend appeared in memory repertoires. Conclusions relied on cross-sectional statistical analysis, since the same donors could not be followed over many years. A weaker excess of twin sharing was found in beta out-of-frame sequences because the signal-to-noise ratio was lowered by fewer shared sequences.

All donors were healthy Caucasians. Three pairs of female monozygotic twins, all aged roughly 18 to 30 years, made up the twin cohort. Peripheral blood mononuclear cells were the source from which RNA for the TCR libraries was isolated. This clonotype was picked up many times. This clone's antigen is unknown. One base away there is no much larger clone; base qualities are not given. The CDR3, from cysteine to phenylalanine, totals 11 residues. The kept DNA is CDR3 alone, 33 bases in frame from the first base. The V and J ends are trimmed by 0 bases and 4 bases, leaving 3 bases between them. CDR1 and CDR2 were assigned from the germline V gene (reference sequence) as DFQATT and SNEGSKA. The library was prepared using 5' RACE. Sequenced using an Illumina HiSeq 2000. A universal primer binding site was introduced by template switching, and a unique molecular identifier was present in the final cDNA, enabling accurate counting of TCR cDNA molecules. First-strand cDNA for TCR alpha and beta chains was synthesized from specific primers in the conserved constant-segment region. To control for contamination, every cDNA library was double barcoded, receiving both a SMART-Mk sample barcode and Illumina barcodes. TruSeq adapter sequences and Illumina sample barcodes were added in two successive PCR steps. TCR alpha and beta cDNA libraries were sequenced on the Illumina HiSeq platform with custom primers. Per the authors' processing: MiGEC processed the raw reads to extract unique molecular identifiers, while MiXCR was used to determine the CDR3 positions. Recombination models were inferred per individual with the repgenHMM and IGoR tools using an EM algorithm. Shared clonotypes were analyzed with the tcR package in R, and sharing was normalized by the product of cloneset sizes. To study raw recombination free of thymic and clonal selection effects, out-of-frame nonproductive sequences were analyzed. TCRdb redid the processing of the public reads, applying fastp at Q25 and MiXCR, and retained in-frame beta chains. CDR3 protein duplicates are merged, each entry listing the most common genes and DNA. Clone size and V and J calls follow TCRdb, not the original study. The sample records some 660,000 distinct CDR3 sequences, over 8.5% of which are singletons. Of the sample, roughly 0.9% is held by the ten largest clones.

These sequences were also reported in another study, on yellow fever vaccine responses in identical twins. As noted in the second study: The T cell response to vaccination in identical twins was reported by the authors to appear partly convergent and partly personalized. In identical twins, the study followed T cell clones that responded to the vaccine with precision.

The sequencing input was PBMCs. This clonotype was obtained from a woman between 18 and 29 years old in good health. This chain joins TRBV20-1 to TRBJ1-2; the D gene lacks a confident call. The nucleotide sequence is TGCAGTGCTAGAGACAGCTATGGCTACACCTTC. Translation gives CSARDSYGYTF.